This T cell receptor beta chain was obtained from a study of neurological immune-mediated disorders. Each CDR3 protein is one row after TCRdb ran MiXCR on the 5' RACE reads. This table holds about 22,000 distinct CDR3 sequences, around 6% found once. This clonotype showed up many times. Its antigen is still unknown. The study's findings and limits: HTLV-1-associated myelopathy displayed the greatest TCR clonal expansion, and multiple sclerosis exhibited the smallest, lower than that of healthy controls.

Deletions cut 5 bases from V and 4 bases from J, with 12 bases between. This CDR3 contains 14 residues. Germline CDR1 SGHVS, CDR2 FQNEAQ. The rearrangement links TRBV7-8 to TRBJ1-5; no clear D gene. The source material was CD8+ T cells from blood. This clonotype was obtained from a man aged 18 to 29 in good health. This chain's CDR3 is CASSPGFPNQPQHF. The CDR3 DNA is TGTGCCAGCAGCCCGGGGTTCCCTAATCAGCCCCAGCATTTT.